This TCR beta chain appears in the sequencing data of a study of cytomegalovirus exposure and HLA in healthy donors. Study observations and caveats: A later analysis showed HLA-associated TCR beta chains outstripping equally common others in clonal expansion. In a later analysis, common viral pathogens appeared linked to several of the most significant clusters.

The CDR3 has 17 residues. The germline gives CDR1 LGHNT, CDR2 FRNRAP. V was pared by 0 bases and J by 5 bases, with 19 bases between. Vbeta (60) and Jbeta (13) primers were used in the PCR. The assay was immunoSEQ multiplex PCR, and TCRdb's table has in-frame clones only and misses some. This table holds about 190,000 clones, 79% found once. This clone was counted only a few times. Its specificity is unknown. The sequenced sample was PBMCs. The sequence came from a woman between 18 and 29 years old in good health and CMV-seronegative. This rearrangement joins TRBV12-5 to TRBJ1-2, with D maybe TRBD1 (5 bases). CDR3 in DNA: TGTGCTAGTGGTTTGGTAGTTAAGGACAACAAGGAATATGGCTACACCTTC. Its translation is CASGLVVKDNKEYGYTF. Filled out from reference TRBV12-5 and TRBJ1-2, the complete variable domain reads DARVTQTPRHKVTEMGQEVTMRCQPILGHNTVFWYRQTMMQGLELLAYFRNRAPLDDSGMPKDRFSAEMPDATLATLKIQPSEPRDSAVYFCASGLVVKDNKEYGYTFGSGTRLTVV.